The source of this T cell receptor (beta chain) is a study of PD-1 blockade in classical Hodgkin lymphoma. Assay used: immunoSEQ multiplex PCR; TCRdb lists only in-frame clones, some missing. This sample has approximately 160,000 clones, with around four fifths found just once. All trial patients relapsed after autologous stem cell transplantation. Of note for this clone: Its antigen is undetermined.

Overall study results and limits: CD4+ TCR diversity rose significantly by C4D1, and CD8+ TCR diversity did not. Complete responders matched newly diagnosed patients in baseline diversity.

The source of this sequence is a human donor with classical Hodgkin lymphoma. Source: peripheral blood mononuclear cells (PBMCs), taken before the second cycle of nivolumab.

CDR3 protein: CSAREDSQQFF. The DNA of the CDR3 is TGCAGTGCTAGAGAAGACAGCCAGCAGTTCTTC. V usage is TRBV20-1 and J usage is TRBJ2-1; maybe TRBD1 (5 bases). Trimming cost V 0 bases and J 11 bases, with 8 bases left between them. Germline V gene lookup returns CDR1 DFQATT and CDR2 SNEGSKA (reference sequence). The CDR3 is made up of 11 amino acids.